This T cell receptor (beta chain) came from a study of blood T cell repertoires in COVID-19. At the level of the study: Spain, Italy and the United States supplied samples that represented acute and convalescent COVID-19. T cells, B-cell-depleted T cells, or PBMCs provided the cDNA or gDNA that served as material.

Trimming took 3 bases from V and 0 from J; bases not matched to a gene: 5. CDR3 length: 15 amino acids. CDR1 and CDR2 (germline): KGHSH, LQKENI. Authors' analysis steps: Scientists estimated how many nucleated cells there were by amplifying reference gene primers. The table came from immunoSEQ multiplex PCR; TCRdb's copy has only in-frame clones and leaves some out. V and J calls and clone size follow that table, whereas D and trimming were derived from the DNA. The sample includes about 34,000 clones, about 90% seen only once; the top ten take about 20%. This receptor was obtained from a man aged 80 or over with acute or convalescent COVID-19. The chain has TRBV18 and TRBJ2-7; TRBD2 matches 7 bases. The sample comprised peripheral blood. The CDR3 region is CASSPSGRLSYEQYF. In DNA, the CDR3 is TGTGCCAGCTCACCTTCCGGGAGGCTCTCCTACGAGCAGTACTTC. The complete variable domain, with remaining parts taken from reference TRBV18 and TRBJ2-7, reads NAGVMQNPRHLVRRRGQEARLRCSPMKGHSHVYWYRQLPEEGLKFMVYLQKENIIDESGMPKERFSAEFPKEGPSILRIQQVVRGDSAAYFCASSPSGRLSYEQYFGPGTRLTVT.